The entry below gives a single T cell receptor beta chain sequence along with its context. The data were obtained in a study of blood T cell repertoires in COVID-19. The germline V gene encodes CDR1 SGDLS and CDR2 YYNGEE. This CDR3 region has 16 residues. Trimming pared 4 bases from V and 5 bases from J, leaving 22 bases between. TCRdb's copy holds only in-frame clones and misses some; the assay was immunoSEQ multiplex PCR. The profile shows a few hundred thousand clones, roughly 87% of them singletons. The rearrangement joins TRBV9 to TRBJ2-7, with D possibly matching TRBD1 (5 bases). The source of this sequence is a man aged 18 to 35 with active or convalescent COVID-19. Sequenced sample: peripheral blood. CDR3 protein: CASSPFVETVPHEQYF. For the CDR3, the DNA is TGTGCCAGCAGCCCCTTTGTAGAGACAGTCCCCCACGAGCAGTACTTC.